The sequence of this TCR beta chain was determined in a study of blood T cells in healthy people across ages (dated by TCRdb to between 2014 and 2016). With regard to the full study: In model experiments, template switching captured about one uniquely barcoded TCR beta cDNA molecule for every two T cells. Two additional independent replicas of 1 million unique cDNA reads from the same blood draw were analyzed for two donors (one aged 18 to 29 and one aged 80 or older). Donors were grouped into four age groups: young (average approximately 15 years), middle-aged (39), aged (around 66) and long-lived (approximately 82). To avoid experimental bias, donors of different ages were distributed randomly across sequencing lanes. The study measured age-related changes in TCR beta repertoire diversity using deep sequencing normalized with unique cDNA molecular identifiers.

The donors were roughly 39 Caucasian individuals from Russia, aged roughly 6 to 100 years, who were systemically healthy. Around 10 milliliters of peripheral blood were collected from each donor into EDTA-treated Vacutainer tubes. Ficoll-Paque density-gradient centrifugation was used to isolate PBMCs, with at least 6.5 million per sample. Total RNA, at least 5.5 micrograms per sample, was extracted from PBMCs with Trizol reagent. The percentages of naive CD45RAhigh/CD27high T cells were determined by flow cytometry on a PBMC aliquot from every donor. Taken from cysteine to phenylalanine, the CDR3 has 14 residues. Of the read, only the CDR3 DNA is kept; its 42 bases are in frame from base 1. CDR1 and CDR2 (SGHDT, YYEEEE) derive from the germline V gene. V has 2 bases trimmed and J has 4 bases trimmed; junction bases matching no gene number 5. The method behind the library was 5' RACE. Instrument used: Illumina HiSeq 2500. The second PCR ran for roughly 7 to 12 cycles and used a J-beta primer mix along with a sample-barcoded 5' primer. A template-switch 5' adaptor carrying 12 random nucleotides introduced a unique molecular identifier onto each TCR beta cDNA molecule. At least 2.5 million CDR3-containing paired-end reads were obtained from each sample. All of the RNA was converted into first-strand cDNA using the Mint cDNA synthesis kit, with a TRBC-specific oligonucleotide serving as the primer. All cDNA was treated with uracil-DNA glycosylase and then went through a first 18-cycle PCR with the universal primers M1SS and BC2_uni_R. Turning to the authors' computational methods: Normalization of each sample was performed by random selection of 1 million high-quality reads, each carrying a distinct molecular identifier. Instead of being binned into consensus sequences, reads that shared molecular identifiers were thrown out. MiTCR, run with a Q25 quality threshold and the strictest error-elimination algorithm, handled CDR3 identification, clonotype clustering and error correction. A nonparametric unseen species model with Euler transformation was used to estimate lower-bound total TCR beta diversity. TCRdb reanalyzed the raw reads on its own, using fastp at Q25 for trimming and MiXCR for clone calling, and kept in-frame beta chains. Every distinct CDR3 protein forms one entry, paired with its most common genes and DNA. The authors' filters were not applied to this entry. This sample is represented by roughly 640,000 distinct CDR3 sequences; roughly 31% of them were singletons. The ten largest clonotypes hold approximately 15% of the sample.

The sample holds many counts of this clonotype. Its recognized antigen is unknown. No clone much larger than this one lies a single base away; base qualities are absent. Here is what the overall study found, with its caveats: Compared with the aged group, more naive CD4+ T cells, fewer expanded clones and increased TCR diversity were shown by the long-lived group, suggesting age selection. Total diversity estimates from one million sequenced T cells were considered lower bounds and underestimates. A strong correlation was found between observed TCR beta diversity and the percentage of naive T cells measured by flow cytometry. As age increased, observed TCR beta diversity per million T cells dropped in a roughly linear way, and a significant reduction was already evident by age around 41. Because profiling used bulk unsorted PBMCs, naive and antigen-experienced compartments could not be compared conclusively. Because the CMV infection status of the donors was unknown, age-related changes in expanded clonotypes may potentially have been confounded.

The chain was built from TRBV5-6 and TRBJ2-5; 7 central nucleotides agree with TRBD1. The TCR sequence derives from a woman aged 80 or older in good health. Sequencing used blood. For the CDR3, the sequence is CASSLGQVGETQYF. The nucleotide sequence reads TGTGCCAGCAGCTTAGGACAGGTCGGAGAGACCCAGTACTTC.